These T cell receptor beta chains were read from a single sample in a study of blood T cell repertoires in COVID-19. Method: immunoSEQ multiplex PCR; TCRdb's copy keeps in-frame clones and lacks some. Of fewer than 350,000 clones in the sample, roughly 93% are singletons; the top ten hold about 2.3%. The sample comprised PBMCs or T cells enriched from blood (not recorded which). Receptor source: a woman between 35 and 50 years old with acute COVID-19. The conserved cysteine and the conserved F or W are not part of the CDR3 here.

V gene,J gene,CDR3 protein
TRBV6-5,TRBJ2-7,ASSYSTGLDYEQY
TRBV5-1,TRBJ1-4,ASSPEAGGTNEKLF
TRBV24-1,TRBJ2-5,ATSGTGTRGETQY
TRBV2,TRBJ1-4,ASTQGTGVEKLF
TRBV30,TRBJ1-1,AWRNRERTEAF
TRBV18,TRBJ1-3,ASSGTAVSGNTIY
TRBV25-1,TRBJ2-3,ASSEWDRGTDTQY
TRBV6-2/TRBV6-3,TRBJ2-7,ASSYATSGSAEQY
TRBV4-3,TRBJ1-6,ASSQGRGWNSPLH
TRBV7-2,TRBJ2-2,ASSLRPRAGKNGELF
TRBV5-1,TRBJ2-3,ASSFGRAASGTDTQY
TRBV2,TRBJ2-7,ASTGETGAYEQY
TRBV7-3,TRBJ1-6,ASSLESRNSPLH
TRBV27,TRBJ2-7,ASSPQPGLAPVEQY
TRBV6-5,TRBJ2-7,ASSYGEGFYEQY
TRBV2,TRBJ1-6,ASTQMRAENNSPLH
TRBV9,TRBJ2-3,ASSVGPGSGSADTQY
TRBV5-6,TRBJ2-2,ASSLGRGTGELF
TRBV2,TRBJ2-7,ASSLAGQTYEQY
TRBV19,TRBJ2-1,ASSRSSSGGNEQF
TRBV28,TRBJ1-5,ASSVQGGNQPQH
TRBV11-2,TRBJ2-5,ASSPISGGARETQY
TRBV4-1,TRBJ2-1,ASRPGQGGYNEQF
TRBV5-4,TRBJ1-2,ASSLVFGTNYGYT
TRBV5-1,TRBJ2-3,ASSSGLAGGADTQY
TRBV2,TRBJ1-2,ASSVLGEGYT
TRBV12-3/TRBV12-4,TRBJ1-2,ASSSGINYGYT
TRBV5-8,TRBJ1-6,ASSLLGVGRSPLH
TRBV9,TRBJ2-1,ASSGLAGGTTYNEQF
TRBV29-1,TRBJ2-1,SVISGVRSEQF
TRBV27,TRBJ2-1,ASSGTSGLYNEQF
TRBV9,TRBJ2-3,ASTRGGTDTQY
TRBV7-6,TRBJ2-3,ASSLVGEGGTDTQY
TRBV7-3,TRBJ2-1,ASSILGGRAQEQF
TRBV4-3,TRBJ2-3,ASSQDRRGTDTQY
TRBV28,TRBJ2-2,ASSLRLALNTGELF
TRBV19,TRBJ1-5,ASRVGQGSNQPQH
TRBV3-1/TRBV3-2,TRBJ2-1,ASSQDGGGGAEF
TRBV5-1,TRBJ1-4,ASSLAGTGEKLF
TRBV7-2,TRBJ2-3,ASSREGRGRTDTQY